This T cell receptor beta chain was identified in a study of blood T cell repertoires in COVID-19. Study at large: Acute and convalescent COVID-19 specimens originated in the United States, Italy and Spain.

In the original workflow: Cell counts per sample came from amplifying reference gene primers. Generated by immunoSEQ multiplex PCR, the TCRdb table keeps only in-frame clones and is missing some. The DNA was the basis for D and trimming; V, J and clone size are from that table. The sample records under 200,000 clones, less than 90% being singletons. With 5 bases removed from V and 7 bases from J, the gap between germline ends came to 15 bases. From germline, CDR1 is SGHVS and CDR2 FQNEAQ. The CDR3 is 14 residues long. The chain joins TRBV7-8 to TRBJ1-5, with D perhaps TRBD1 (5 bases). This TCR was recovered from a woman between 65 and 79 years old with acute or convalescent COVID-19. Sequenced sample: peripheral blood. The CDR3: CASSPGEGYQPQHF. The CDR3 DNA reads as TGTGCCAGCAGCCCTGGGGAGGGGTACCAGCCCCAGCATTTT.